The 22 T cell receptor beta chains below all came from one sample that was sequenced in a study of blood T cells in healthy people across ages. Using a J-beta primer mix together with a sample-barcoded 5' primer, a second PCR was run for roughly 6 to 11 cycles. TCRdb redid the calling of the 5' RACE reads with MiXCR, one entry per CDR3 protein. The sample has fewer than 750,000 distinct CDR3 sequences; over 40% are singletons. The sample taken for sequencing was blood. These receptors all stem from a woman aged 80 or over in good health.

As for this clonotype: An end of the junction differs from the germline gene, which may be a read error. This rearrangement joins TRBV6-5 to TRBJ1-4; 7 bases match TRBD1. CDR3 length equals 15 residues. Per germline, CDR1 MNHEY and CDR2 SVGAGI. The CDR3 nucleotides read TGTGCCAACAGTTACTCAGGCAGGGGGAGTGAAAAACTGTTTTTT. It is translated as CANSYSGRGSEKLFF.

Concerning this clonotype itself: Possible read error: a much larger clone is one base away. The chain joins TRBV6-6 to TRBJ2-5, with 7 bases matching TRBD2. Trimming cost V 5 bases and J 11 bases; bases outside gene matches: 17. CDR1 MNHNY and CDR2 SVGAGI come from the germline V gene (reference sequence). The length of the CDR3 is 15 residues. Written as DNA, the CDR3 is TGTGCCAGCAGTAATCCCAGCGGGGTCTACAATGAGCAGTACTTC. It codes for CASSNPSGVYNEQYF.

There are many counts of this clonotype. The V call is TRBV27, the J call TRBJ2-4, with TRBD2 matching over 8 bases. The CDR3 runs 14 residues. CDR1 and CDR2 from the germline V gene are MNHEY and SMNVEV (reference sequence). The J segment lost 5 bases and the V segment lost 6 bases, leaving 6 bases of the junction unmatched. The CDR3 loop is CASSREGFENIQYF. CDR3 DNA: TGTGCCAGCAGCCGGGAGGGTTTTGAAAACATTCAGTACTTC.

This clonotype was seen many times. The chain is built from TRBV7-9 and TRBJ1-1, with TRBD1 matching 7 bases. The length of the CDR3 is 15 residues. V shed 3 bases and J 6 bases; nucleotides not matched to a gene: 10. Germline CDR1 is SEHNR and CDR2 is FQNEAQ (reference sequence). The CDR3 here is CASSLDRWGRAEAFF. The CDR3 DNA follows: TGTGCCAGCAGCTTGGACAGGTGGGGACGTGCTGAAGCTTTCTTT. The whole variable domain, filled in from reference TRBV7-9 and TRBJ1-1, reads DTGVSQNPRHKITKRGQNVTFRCDPISEHNRLYWYRQTLGQGPEFLTYFQNEAQLEKSRLLSDRFSAERPKGSFSTLEIQRTEQGDSAMYLCASSLDRWGRAEAFFGQGTRLTVV.

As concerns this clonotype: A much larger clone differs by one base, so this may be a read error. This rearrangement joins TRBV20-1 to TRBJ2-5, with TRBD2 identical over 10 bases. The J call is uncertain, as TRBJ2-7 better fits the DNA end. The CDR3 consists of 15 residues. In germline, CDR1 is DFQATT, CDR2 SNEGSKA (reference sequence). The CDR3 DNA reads TGCAGTGCTAGAGAGCGGGTAGCGGGAGGTCCCGAGCAGTACTTC. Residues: CSARERVAGGPEQYF.

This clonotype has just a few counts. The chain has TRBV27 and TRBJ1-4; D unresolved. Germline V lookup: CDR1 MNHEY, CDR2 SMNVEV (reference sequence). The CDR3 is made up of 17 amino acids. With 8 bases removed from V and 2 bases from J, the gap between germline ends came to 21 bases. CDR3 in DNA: TGTGCCAGCCGACTGGGTGGACTCGGAGGCACTAATGAAAAACTGTTTTTT. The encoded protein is CASRLGGLGGTNEKLFF.

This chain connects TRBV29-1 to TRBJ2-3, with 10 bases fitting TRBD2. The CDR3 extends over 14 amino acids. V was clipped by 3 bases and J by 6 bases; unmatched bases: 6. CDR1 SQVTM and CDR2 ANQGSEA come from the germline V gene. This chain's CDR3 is CSVDASGSVDTQYF. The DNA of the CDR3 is TGCAGCGTTGATGCTAGCGGGAGTGTGGATACGCAGTATTTT.

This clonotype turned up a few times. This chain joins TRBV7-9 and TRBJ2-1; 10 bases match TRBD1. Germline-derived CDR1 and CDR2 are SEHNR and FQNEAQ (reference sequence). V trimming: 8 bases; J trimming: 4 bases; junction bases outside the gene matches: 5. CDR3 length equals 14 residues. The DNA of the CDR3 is TGTGCCAGCCGGGGACAGGGGCGTTACAATGAGCAGTTCTTC. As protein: CASRGQGRYNEQFF.

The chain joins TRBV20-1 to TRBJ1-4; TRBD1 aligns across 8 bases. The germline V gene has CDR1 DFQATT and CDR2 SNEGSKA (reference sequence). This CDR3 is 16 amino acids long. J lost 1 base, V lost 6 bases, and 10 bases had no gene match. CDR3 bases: TGCAGTGCCCGGTCCCACAGGGGGGGAACTAATGAAAAACTGTTTTTT. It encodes CSARSHRGGTNEKLFF.

The CDR3 bases are TGTGCCAGCAGTGATTTCATGGGGCAGGGGAGTGAAAAACTGTTTTTT. Protein product: CASSDFMGQGSEKLFF. The chain links TRBV6-1 to TRBJ1-4; TRBD1 is a possible D gene (6 bases). Germline values: CDR1 MNHNS, CDR2 SASEGT. V lost 3 bases and J 7 bases, leaving 18 bases between the germline ends. The CDR3 loop spans 16 amino acids.

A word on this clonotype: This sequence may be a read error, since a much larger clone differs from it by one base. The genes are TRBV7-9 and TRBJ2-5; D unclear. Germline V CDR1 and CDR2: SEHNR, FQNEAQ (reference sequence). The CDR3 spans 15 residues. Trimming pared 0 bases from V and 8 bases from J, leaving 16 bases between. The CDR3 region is CASSLAAESLRTQYF. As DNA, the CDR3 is TGTGCCAGCAGCTTAGCGGCAGAGAGTCTTAGAACCCAGTACTTC.

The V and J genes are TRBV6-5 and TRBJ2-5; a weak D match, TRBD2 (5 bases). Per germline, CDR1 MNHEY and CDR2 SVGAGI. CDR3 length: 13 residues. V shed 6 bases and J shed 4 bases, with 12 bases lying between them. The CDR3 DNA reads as TGTGCCAGCAGCCCGTATGAGGGAGAGACCCAGTACTTC. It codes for CASSPYEGETQYF.

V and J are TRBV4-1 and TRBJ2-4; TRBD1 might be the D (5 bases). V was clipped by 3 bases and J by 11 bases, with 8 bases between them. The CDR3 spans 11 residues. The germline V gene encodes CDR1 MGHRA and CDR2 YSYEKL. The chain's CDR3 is CASSQQGVQYF. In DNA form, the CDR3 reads TGCGCCAGCAGCCAGCAGGGTGTTCAGTACTTC.

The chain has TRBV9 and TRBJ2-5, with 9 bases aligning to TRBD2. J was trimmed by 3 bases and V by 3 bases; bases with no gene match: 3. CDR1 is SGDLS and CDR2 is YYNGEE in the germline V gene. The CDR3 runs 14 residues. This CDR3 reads CASSGSSGKETQYF. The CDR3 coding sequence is TGTGCCAGCAGCGGATCTAGCGGGAAAGAGACCCAGTACTTC.

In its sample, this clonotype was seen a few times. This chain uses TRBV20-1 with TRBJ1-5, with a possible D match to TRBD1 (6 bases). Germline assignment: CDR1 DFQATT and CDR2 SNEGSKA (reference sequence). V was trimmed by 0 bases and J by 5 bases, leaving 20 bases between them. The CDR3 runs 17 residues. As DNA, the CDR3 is TGCAGTGCTAGAGACCGTGGGCCACAGGGTACGTATCAGCCCCAGCATTTT. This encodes CSARDRGPQGTYQPQHF.

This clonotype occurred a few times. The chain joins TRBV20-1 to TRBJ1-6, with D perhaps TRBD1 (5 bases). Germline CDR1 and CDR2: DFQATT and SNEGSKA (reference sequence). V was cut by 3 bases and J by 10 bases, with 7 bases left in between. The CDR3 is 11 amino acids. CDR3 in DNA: TGCAGTGCTAGGGGGCCGTCACCCCTCCACTTT. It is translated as CSARGPSPLHF.

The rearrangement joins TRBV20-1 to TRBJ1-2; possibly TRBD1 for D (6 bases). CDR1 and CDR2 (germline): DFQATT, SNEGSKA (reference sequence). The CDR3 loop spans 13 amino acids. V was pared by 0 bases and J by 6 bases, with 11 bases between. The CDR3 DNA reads TGCAGTGCTAGAGATGGGGGGCTTGATGGCTACACCTTC. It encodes CSARDGGLDGYTF.

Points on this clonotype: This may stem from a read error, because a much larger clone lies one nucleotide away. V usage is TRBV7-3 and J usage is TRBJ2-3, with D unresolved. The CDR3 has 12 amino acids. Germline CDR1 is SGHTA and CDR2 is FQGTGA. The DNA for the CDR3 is TGTGCCAGCAGCTTCTTAACAGATGCGCAGTATTTT. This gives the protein CASSFLTDAQYF. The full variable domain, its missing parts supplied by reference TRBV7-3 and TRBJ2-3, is GAGVSQTPSNKVTEKGKYVELRCDPISGHTALYWYRQSLGQGPEFLIYFQGTGAADDSGLPNDRFFAVRPEGSVSTLKIQRTERGDSAVYLCASSFLTDAQYFGPGTRLTVL.

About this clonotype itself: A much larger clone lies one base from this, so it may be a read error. CDR3 DNA: TGTGCCAGTACACCCGGACTAGCGGGAGGCCGCACAGATACGCAGTATTTT. It encodes CASTPGLAGGRTDTQYF. V usage is TRBV19 and J usage is TRBJ2-3, with 14 bases matching TRBD2. This CDR3 has 17 amino acids. After removal of 7 bases from V and 1 base from J, the junction contained 7 bases not matched to a gene. The germline gives CDR1 LNHDA, CDR2 SQIVND (reference sequence). The entire variable domain, with the rest obtained from reference TRBV19 and TRBJ2-3, is as follows: DGGITQSPKYLFRKEGQNVTLSCEQNLNHDAMYWYRQDPGQGLRLIYYSQIVNDFQKGDIAEGYSVSREKKESFPLTVTSAQKNPTAFYLCASTPGLAGGRTDTQYFGPGTRLTVL.

The CDR3 DNA is TGTGCCAGCAGCTTAGTCACAGGGGTTTATGAAAAACTGTTTTTT. Its protein is CASSLVTGVYEKLFF. The V and J genes are TRBV7-2 and TRBJ1-4, with 7 bases matching TRBD1. The germline gives CDR1 SGHTA, CDR2 FQGNSA. The V segment lost 1 base and the J segment 6 bases; nucleotides outside the gene matches: 5. The CDR3 runs 15 residues.

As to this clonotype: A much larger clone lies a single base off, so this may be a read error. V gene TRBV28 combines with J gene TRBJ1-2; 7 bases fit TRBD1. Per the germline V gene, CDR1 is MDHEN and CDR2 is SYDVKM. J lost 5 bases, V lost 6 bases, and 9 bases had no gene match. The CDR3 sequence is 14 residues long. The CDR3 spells CASRYEGAVYGYTF. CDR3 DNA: TGTGCCAGCAGGTATGAGGGGGCCGTTTATGGCTACACCTTC.

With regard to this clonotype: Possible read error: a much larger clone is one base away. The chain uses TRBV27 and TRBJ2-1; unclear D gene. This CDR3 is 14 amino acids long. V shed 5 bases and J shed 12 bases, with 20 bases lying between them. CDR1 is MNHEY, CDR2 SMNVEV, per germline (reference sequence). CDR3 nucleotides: TGTGCCAGCAGTCCCAAGGGCCTAACCGATGGGCAGTTCTTC. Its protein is CASSPKGLTDGQFF.